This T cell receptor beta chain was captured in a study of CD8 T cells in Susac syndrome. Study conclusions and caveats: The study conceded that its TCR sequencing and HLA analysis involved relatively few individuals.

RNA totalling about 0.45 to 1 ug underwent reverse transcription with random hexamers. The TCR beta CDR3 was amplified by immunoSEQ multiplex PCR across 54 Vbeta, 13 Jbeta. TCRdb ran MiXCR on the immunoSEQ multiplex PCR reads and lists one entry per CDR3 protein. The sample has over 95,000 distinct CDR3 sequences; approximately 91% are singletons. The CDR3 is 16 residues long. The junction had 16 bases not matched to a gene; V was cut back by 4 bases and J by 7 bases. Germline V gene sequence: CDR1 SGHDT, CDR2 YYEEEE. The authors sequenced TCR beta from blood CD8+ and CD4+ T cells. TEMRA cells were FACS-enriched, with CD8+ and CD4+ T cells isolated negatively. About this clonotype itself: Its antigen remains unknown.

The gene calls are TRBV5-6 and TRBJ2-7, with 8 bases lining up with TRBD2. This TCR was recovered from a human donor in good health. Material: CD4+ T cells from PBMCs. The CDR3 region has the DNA TGTGCCAGCAGCCCACCCGGGAGCGGGAGTGCGTTTGAGCAGTACTTC. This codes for CASSPPGSGSAFEQYF. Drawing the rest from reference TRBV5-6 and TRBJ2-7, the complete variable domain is DAGVTQSPTHLIKTRGQQVTLRCSPKSGHDTVSWYQQALGQGPQFIFQYYEEEERQRGNFPDRFSGHQFPNYSSELNVNALLLGDSALYLCASSPPGSGSAFEQYFGPGTRLTVT.